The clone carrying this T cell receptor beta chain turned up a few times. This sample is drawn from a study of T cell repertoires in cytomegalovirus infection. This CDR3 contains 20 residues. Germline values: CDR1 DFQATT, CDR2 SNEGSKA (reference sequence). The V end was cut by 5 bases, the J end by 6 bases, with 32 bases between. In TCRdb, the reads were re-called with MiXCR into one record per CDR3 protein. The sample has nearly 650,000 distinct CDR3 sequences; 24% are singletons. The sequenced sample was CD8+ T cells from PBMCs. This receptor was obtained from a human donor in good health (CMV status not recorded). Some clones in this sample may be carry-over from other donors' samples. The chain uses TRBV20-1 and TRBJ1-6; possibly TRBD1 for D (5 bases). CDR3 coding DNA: TGCAGTGCTTCGCAGAGAGGGGTGCGGGGCAGCGCCGCTATTAATTCACCCCTCCACTTT. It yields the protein CSASQRGVRGSAAINSPLHF.